This T cell receptor (beta chain) was recorded in a study of CD8 T cells in Susac syndrome. A quantity of roughly 0.5 to 1 ug RNA underwent reverse transcription using random hexamers. TCRdb reprocessed the immunoSEQ multiplex PCR reads with MiXCR, giving one entry per CDR3 protein. The sample holds around 81,000 distinct CDR3 sequences; about 93% are singletons and the top ten take approximately 1%. The origin of this receptor is a human donor with Susac syndrome. The sequenced sample consisted of CD8+ T cells from PBMCs.

CDR3 coding DNA: TGTGCCAGCAGCTTAGGTTGGGGGGGCCAAGAGACCCAGTACTTC. Encoded protein: CASSLGWGGQETQYF. The rearrangement links TRBV7-2 to TRBJ2-5, with 7 positions matching TRBD2. V dropped 1 base and J dropped 1; count of bases not matched to a gene: 3. The V gene's germline CDR1 is SGHTA and CDR2 FQGNSA. This CDR3 is built from 15 residues. Together with reference TRBV7-2 and TRBJ2-5, the CDR3 gives the full variable domain: GAGVSQSPSNKVTEKGKDVELRCDPISGHTALYWYRQSLGQGLEFLIYFQGNSAPDKSGLPSDRFSAERTGGSVSTLTIQRTQQEDSAVYLCASSLGWGGQETQYFGPGTRLLVL.